The 21 T cell receptor beta chains given below trace back to one sample, sequenced in a study of T-cell memory formation after mild COVID-19. MiXCR was run by TCRdb on the 5' RACE reads, yielding one entry per CDR3 protein. The sample records about 400,000 distinct CDR3 sequences, around 14% being singletons. Sequences were obtained from PBMCs or a T cell subset sorted from them (not recorded which). These receptors all stem from a man aged 18 to 35 who had mild COVID-19 (a few samples of this study predate the infection). Cell type and time point are not known.

The V and J genes are TRBV12-3 or TRBV12-4 and TRBJ2-3; no definite D call. V lost 3 bases, J lost 4 bases, and 14 bases lay in between. CDR3 length: 15 amino acids. This CDR3 is CASSFRWAASDTQYF. CDR3 bases: TGTGCCAGCAGTTTCCGCTGGGCAGCTTCAGATACGCAGTATTTT.

This clonotype occurred a few times. V usage is TRBV7-9 and J usage is TRBJ2-4, with a tentative D call TRBD1 (6 bases). Germline-derived CDR1 and CDR2 are SEHNR and FQNEAQ (reference sequence). Trimming took off 1 base at V and 0 bases at J, with 10 bases between the two ends. The CDR3 runs 16 residues. The CDR3 loop reads CASSLGQGLAKNIQYF. CDR3 DNA: TGTGCCAGCAGCTTAGGGCAGGGGCTAGCCAAAAACATTCAGTACTTC.

The rearrangement joins TRBV2 to TRBJ1-2, with D hard to call. The V end lost 8 bases, the J end lost 1 base, and 8 bases lay between the germline ends. The CDR3 is made up of 12 amino acids. Germline V CDR1 and CDR2: SNHLY, FYNNEI. The CDR3 coding sequence is TGTGCCAGCGCGGTATATAACTATGGCTACACCTTC. It specifies CASAVYNYGYTF.

The rearrangement uses TRBV3-1 and TRBJ1-6, with 9 nucleotides matching TRBD1. The CDR3 spans 15 residues. The V gene's germline CDR1 is LGHDT and CDR2 YNNKEL (reference sequence). The junction had 5 bases not matched to a gene; V was cut back by 1 base and J by 10 bases. This CDR3 is CASSQGGTGKSPLHF. CDR3 coding DNA: TGTGCCAGCAGCCAAGGCGGGACAGGGAAATCACCCCTCCACTTT.

This clonotype was counted only a few times. The J gene is TRBJ2-3, the V gene TRBV7-2; 11 bases are a match to TRBD2. This CDR3 spans 18 amino acids. The germline CDR1 and CDR2 sequences are SGHTA and FQGNSA. The J segment lost 4 bases and the V segment lost 4 bases, leaving 13 bases of the junction unmatched. Written as DNA, the CDR3 is TGTGCCAGCAGCTCCACCCTAGCGGGGGGCTTTGGGGCAGATACGCAGTATTTT. It translates to CASSSTLAGGFGADTQYF. Full variable domain (outside the CDR3, taken from reference TRBV7-2 and TRBJ2-3): GAGVSQSPSNKVTEKGKDVELRCDPISGHTALYWYRQSLGQGLEFLIYFQGNSAPDKSGLPSDRFSAERTGGSVSTLTIQRTQQEDSAVYLCASSSTLAGGFGADTQYFGPGTRLTVL.

The rearrangement links TRBV12-5 to TRBJ2-1; D is undetermined. V was pared by 2 bases and J by 12 bases, with 17 bases between. In germline, CDR1 is LGHNT, CDR2 FRNRAP. The CDR3 has 14 amino acids. CDR3 sequence (DNA): TGTGCTAGTGGTTTGCACGAGCCGCTGGGTCGGCAGTTCTTC. Its translation: CASGLHEPLGRQFF.

The table lists this clonotype with a few counts. This sequence joins TRBV9 and TRBJ1-5; a possible D gene is TRBD1 (5 bases). Between the trimmed V and J ends, which lost 0 bases and 8 bases, there was a span of 24 bases. The CDR3 totals 18 residues. Germline CDR1 is SGDLS and CDR2 is YYNGEE. CDR3: CASSVGVGDLHGIEPQHF. DNA for the CDR3: TGTGCCAGCAGCGTAGGGGTAGGGGATCTCCATGGGATTGAGCCCCAGCATTTT.

The chain couples TRBV5-1 to TRBJ2-3; the match to TRBD2 covers 9 bases. V lost 4 bases and J lost 2; bases outside the gene matches: 5. CDR3 length equals 15 residues. Germline V gene lookup returns CDR1 SGHRS and CDR2 YFSETQ. The CDR3 DNA sequence: TGCGCCAGCAGCAACGCGGGGGGGGACACAGATACGCAGTATTTT. Protein: CASSNAGGDTDTQYF. Combining the CDR3 with reference TRBV5-1 and TRBJ2-3 gives the whole variable domain KAGVTQTPRYLIKTRGQQVTLSCSPISGHRSVSWYQQTPGQGLQFLFEYFSETQRNKGNFPGRFSGRQFSNSRSEMNVSTLELGDSALYLCASSNAGGDTDTQYFGPGTRLTVL.

This clonotype has only a few counts. This chain uses TRBV9 with TRBJ2-7; 9 bases fit TRBD1. Losses at the gene ends were 3 bases for V and 6 bases for J; bases not matched to a gene: 4. The length of the CDR3 is 13 residues. CDR1 SGDLS and CDR2 YYNGEE come from the germline V gene. CDR3 nucleotide sequence: TGTGCCAGCAGCGCCGGGACAGGGATCGAGCAGTACTTC. Its translation: CASSAGTGIEQYF.

The table lists this clonotype with a count of one. The chain carries TRBV28 and TRBJ1-2, with 7 bases identical to TRBD1. The germline V gene encodes CDR1 MDHEN and CDR2 SYDVKM. V trimming: 7 bases; J trimming: 3 bases; junction bases outside the gene matches: 8. The CDR3 totals 14 residues. The CDR3 coding sequence is TGTGCCAGCACCACTTCCGGGACAGACTATGGCTACACCTTC. It yields the protein CASTTSGTDYGYTF.

This clonotype was seen at least ten times. The chain is built from TRBV27 and TRBJ1-5; D not resolved. Germline loops: CDR1 MNHEY, CDR2 SMNVEV (reference sequence). Trimming stripped 6 bases from V and 2 bases from J, with 11 bases between. CDR3 size: 14 residues. CDR3 in DNA: TGTGCCAGCAGCTTAAGGCAGGGCAATCAGCCCCAGCATTTT. Residues: CASSLRQGNQPQHF.

This chain connects TRBV12-3 or TRBV12-4 to TRBJ2-1; 7 bases match TRBD1. Losses at the gene ends were 6 bases for V and 8 bases for J; bases not matched to a gene: 13. The CDR3 sequence is 15 residues long. CDR3 sequence reads: CASRNEGAGAHEQFF. CDR3 nucleotides: TGTGCCAGCAGGAACGAGGGGGCCGGGGCGCATGAGCAGTTCTTC.

The CDR3 protein is CASSLGQGKDTQYF. The DNA for the CDR3 is TGTGCCAGCAGCTTAGGACAGGGGAAGGATACGCAGTATTTT. V is TRBV7-2 and J is TRBJ2-3, with TRBD1 matching 8 bases. CDR3 length: 14 residues. With V trimmed by 1 base and J by 6 bases, 3 bases remained unmatched. The germline V gene encodes CDR1 SGHTA and CDR2 FQGNSA.

V and J are TRBV5-1 and TRBJ2-2, with 10 bases fitting TRBD2. The CDR3 contains 16 residues. Germline V gives CDR1 SGHRS, CDR2 YFSETQ. The trim removed 4 bases at V and 8 bases at J, leaving 11 bases unmatched. The CDR3 here is CASSPRSGGASGELFF. The CDR3 coding sequence is TGCGCCAGCAGCCCGAGGAGCGGGGGGGCCTCGGGGGAGCTGTTTTTT. Using reference TRBV5-1 and TRBJ2-2 for the parts outside the CDR3, the full variable domain is KAGVTQTPRYLIKTRGQQVTLSCSPISGHRSVSWYQQTPGQGLQFLFEYFSETQRNKGNFPGRFSGRQFSNSRSEMNVSTLELGDSALYLCASSPRSGGASGELFFGEGSRLTVL.

This clonotype occurred a few times. The gene calls are TRBV10-3 and TRBJ1-2, with a possible D match to TRBD1 (6 bases). Germline lookup yields CDR1 ENHRY and CDR2 SYGVKD. The CDR3 contains 14 residues. Trimming removed 11 bases from V and 5 bases from J, with 21 bases in between. The CDR3 sequence is CAASSRGPTYGYTF. The CDR3 region has the DNA TGTGCCGCTAGTTCGCGGGGGCCAACTTATGGCTACACCTTC.

About this clonotype: One end of the junction varies from germline; a read error may be responsible. This rearrangement joins TRBV24-1 to TRBJ1-1; D not resolved. Per germline, CDR1 KGHDR and CDR2 SFDVKD. This CDR3 comprises 13 residues. The CDR3 loop reads CATREALNTEAFF. CDR3 DNA: TGTGCCACCCGTGAAGCTCTGAACACTGAAGCTTTCTTT.

The sample holds a few counts of this clonotype. V gene TRBV12-3 or TRBV12-4 combines with J gene TRBJ1-4, with a possible D match to TRBD1 (6 bases). V was cut by 5 bases and J by 0 bases, with 10 bases left in between. The CDR3 extends over 15 amino acids. CDR3 protein: CASSTGTTTNEKLFF. CDR3 bases: TGTGCCAGCAGTACCGGGACAACAACTAATGAAAAACTGTTTTTT.

The rearrangement joins TRBV6-5 to TRBJ1-6; no clear D gene. Germline V gene lookup returns CDR1 MNHEY and CDR2 SVGAGI. Trimming took 0 bases from V and 12 from J, leaving 15 bases between them. The CDR3 length is 15 residues. The CDR3: CASSYSRGSLVPLHF. CDR3 sequence (DNA): TGTGCCAGCAGTTACTCCCGAGGTTCATTGGTACCCCTCCACTTT.

The table lists this clonotype with many counts. The V and J genes are TRBV24-1 and TRBJ2-1; 15 bases line up with TRBD2. Germline CDR1 and CDR2: KGHDR and SFDVKD. V shed 2 bases, J shed 10 bases, and the junction held 5 bases outside the gene matches. The CDR3 is 16 residues long. CDR3 region: CATSDSGLAGGREQFF. The CDR3 DNA is TGTGCCACCAGTGATTCTGGACTAGCGGGAGGGCGCGAGCAGTTCTTC.

This clonotype was observed at least ten times. The genes are TRBV7-8 and TRBJ2-5; no definite D call. Germline-derived CDR1 and CDR2 are SGHVS and FQNEAQ. The CDR3 spans 16 residues. V was pared by 5 bases and J by 5 bases, with 21 bases between. The CDR3 is CASSPLPGLPTETQYF. CDR3 DNA sequence: TGTGCCAGCAGCCCCCTACCGGGTCTCCCAACGGAGACCCAGTACTTC.

This rearrangement joins TRBV5-1 to TRBJ1-4, with TRBD1 as a possible D gene (6 bases). CDR1 is SGHRS and CDR2 is YFSETQ in the germline V gene. This CDR3 is built from 16 residues. Deletions cut 4 bases from V and 1 base from J, with 14 bases between. CDR3 amino acids: CASSVQGQRTNEKLFF. Here the CDR3 DNA reads TGCGCCAGCAGCGTCCAGGGGCAGAGAACTAATGAAAAACTGTTTTTT.